This T cell receptor (beta chain) was identified in a study of response to subunit inactivated influenza vaccine. Germline-derived CDR1 and CDR2 are SGHTA and FQGNSA. There are 16 residues in the CDR3. V was cut by 5 bases and J by 0 bases, with 17 bases left in between. One entry per CDR3 protein, called by TCRdb with MiXCR from the RT-PCR reads. This table holds some 550,000 distinct CDR3 sequences, roughly 25% found once. This clonotype appeared many times. The same sample was also used in a study of T cells expressing NK-cell markers. That investigation notes: Researchers built TCR beta cDNA using 5'RACE template switching with UMIs. The leading position in the CD3+CD56-NKG2C+ fraction of four donors also went to these clonotypes. The study left the HCMV specificity of expanded NKG2C+ T cell clones unresolved.

This sequence joins TRBV7-2 and TRBJ2-7; a weak D match, TRBD2 (5 bases). The input for sequencing was CD4+ T cells sorted from PBMCs, taken 11 to 12 days after vaccination. This sequence originates from a man aged 50 to 59 who received an inactivated influenza vaccine. In DNA form, the CDR3 reads TGTGCCAGCAGCCCCCAAGGTAGCGCCTTCTCCTACGAGCAGTACTTC. This codes for CASSPQGSAFSYEQYF.